What follows describes a single TCR beta chain. There are 14 residues in the CDR3. The V gene end was trimmed by 5 bases and the J gene end by 2 bases; junction bases not matched to a gene: 6. Per germline, CDR1 MNHEY and CDR2 SMNVEV (reference sequence). Here immunoSEQ multiplex PCR was the method, and the copy in TCRdb shows in-frame clones only, minus some. The repertoire holds 150,000 or so clones, around 95% seen once, with about 9.3% in the top ten. The record originates from a study of control samples from healthy donors and cancer patients. This TCR came from a woman in her forties in good health. Specimen: blood. This sequence joins TRBV27 and TRBJ2-7, with 7 bases lining up with TRBD1. Written as DNA, the CDR3 is TGTGCCAGCAGTCCTTTGACAGGGACCTACGAGCAGTACTTC. As protein: CASSPLTGTYEQYF.